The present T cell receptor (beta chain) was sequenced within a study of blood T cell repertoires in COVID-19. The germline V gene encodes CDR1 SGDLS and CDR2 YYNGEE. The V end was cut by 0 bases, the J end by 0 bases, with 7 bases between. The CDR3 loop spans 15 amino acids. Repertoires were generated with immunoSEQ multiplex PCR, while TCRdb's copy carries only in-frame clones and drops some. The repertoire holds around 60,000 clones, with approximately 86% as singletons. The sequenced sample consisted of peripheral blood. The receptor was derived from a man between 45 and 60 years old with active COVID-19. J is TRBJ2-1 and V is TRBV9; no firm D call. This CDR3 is CASSVAPSSYNEQFF. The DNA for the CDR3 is TGTGCCAGCAGCGTAGCCCCTAGCTCCTACAATGAGCAGTTCTTC.